What follows is one T cell receptor beta chain and its context. Antigen specificity is unknown. V lost 4 bases to trimming and J lost 9 bases, with 22 bases between them. CDR1 and CDR2 (germline): LGHNA, YNFKEQ. The CDR3 is made up of 16 amino acids. Treatment here: oral pan-JAK inhibitor, 5-10 mg twice daily. The data were taken from a study of CD8+ T cells in alopecia areata. Study-wide results and caveats: Because one nonresponder was included, the link of baseline CD8+ expansion to response is considered uncertain.

The sequencing template was cDNA reverse transcribed from extracted RNA. Generated by immunoSEQ multiplex PCR, the TCRdb table keeps only in-frame clones and is missing some. The repertoire includes a few hundred thousand clones, less than 45% of them detected once, and about 0.48% sits in the top ten. This clonotype was obtained from a human donor with alopecia areata. This chain connects TRBV4-2 to TRBJ2-1; D is possibly TRBD1 (6 bases). The sample consisted of CD4+ T cells sorted from blood, taken at roughly week 30, from a patient treated with tofacitinib. CDR3 DNA: TGTGCCAGCAGCCCAGAAAACGGACAGTATGGGGTTGAGCAGTTCTTC. Translation gives CASSPENGQYGVEQFF.